This T cell receptor (beta chain) was sequenced for a study of shared clonotypes between healthy human individuals. In the study's own analysis: ImmunoSEQ output lacked quality scores and full-length reads, limiting matched filtering. TCRdb keeps only in-frame clones here, not all; method: immunoSEQ multiplex PCR. That table is the source of V, J and clone size, and D and trimming were worked out from the DNA. The repertoire includes about 460,000 clones, 75% to 80% of them detected once, and about 12% sits in the top ten. Donors were healthy HIV-negative adults without recently reported acute infections or vaccinations. The sample consisted of PBMCs. The clonotype comes from a woman in her 40s in good health. Some clones in this sample may be carry-over from other donors' samples.

The CDR3: CASGPGQGIDTQYF. The DNA for the CDR3 is TGTGCTAGTGGCCCGGGACAGGGGATAGATACGCAGTATTTT. The chain has TRBV12-5 and TRBJ2-3, with 10 bases fitting TRBD1. The V gene's germline CDR1 is LGHNT and CDR2 FRNRAP. Losses at the gene ends were 6 bases for V and 5 bases for J; bases not matched to a gene: 5. The CDR3 has 14 amino acids.